This T cell receptor (beta chain) was profiled in a study of CD8+ T cells in alopecia areata. V lost 3 bases and J lost 6; bases outside the gene matches: 8. Germline V gives CDR1 MNHEY, CDR2 SMNVEV (reference sequence). This CDR3 region has 14 residues. The treatment here: oral pan-JAK inhibitor, 5-10 mg twice daily. Samples from alopecia areata patients were lesional scalp punch biopsies and peripheral blood. Reverse transcription of extracted RNA yielded cDNA, which provided the sequencing template. Produced via immunoSEQ multiplex PCR; TCRdb's table is partial and in-frame only. Of roughly 40,000 clones in the sample, roughly 92% were seen once. With regard to this clone: What it recognizes is unknown.

Study-wide results and caveats: Across lesional scalp, and particularly alopecia totalis/universalis, clonality surpassed that of normal scalp. With tofacitinib ongoing, many expanded lesional clones persisted in both scalp and blood.

The rearrangement joins TRBV27 to TRBJ2-7, with 7 bases fitting TRBD1. The clonotype originates from a human donor with alopecia areata. Here the sequenced sample was CD8+ T cells sorted from blood, taken at week 24, from a patient treated with tofacitinib. CDR3 sequence reads: CASSFKGARREQYF. In DNA form, the CDR3 reads TGTGCCAGCAGTTTTAAGGGGGCTAGGCGCGAGCAGTACTTC.